These 32 T cell receptor beta chains were sequenced from one sample in a study of blood T cell repertoires in COVID-19. Sequencing was performed with immunoSEQ multiplex PCR; in TCRdb, only in-frame clones are kept and a portion is missing. Of 20,000 or so clones listed, nearly 90% were seen once; the top ten hold roughly 7.9%. Sequenced material: peripheral blood. The receptor set was obtained from a human donor with active COVID-19. The donor label of this sample is uncertain.

The genes are TRBV9 and TRBJ2-1; possibly TRBD2 for D (5 bases). Deletions cut 2 bases from V and 7 bases from J, with 10 bases between. The CDR3 is made up of 13 amino acids. CDR1 is SGDLS, CDR2 YYNGEE, per germline. CDR3 nucleotides: TGTGCCAGCAGCGTCGGACTTCTTAATGAGCAGTTCTTC. Translation gives CASSVGLLNEQFF. The full variable domain, its missing parts supplied by reference TRBV9 and TRBJ2-1, is DSGVTQTPKHLITATGQRVTLRCSPRSGDLSVYWYQQSLDQGLQFLIQYYNGEERAKGNILERFSAQQFPDLHSELNLSSLELGDSALYFCASSVGLLNEQFFGPGTRLTVL.

The rearrangement joins TRBV30 to TRBJ2-7; TRBD2 is a possible D gene (6 bases). The CDR3 contains 14 residues. Germline V CDR1 and CDR2: GTSNPN, SVGIG (reference sequence). The V end lost 4 bases, the J end lost 3 bases, and 16 bases lay between the germline ends. CDR3 in DNA: TGTGCCTGGACCTCAACCGGGAGTCTCTACGAGCAGTACTTC. Protein product: CAWTSTGSLYEQYF.

J is TRBJ2-3 and V is TRBV27; 7 bases are shared with TRBD2. The CDR3 covers 16 residues. The V gene end was trimmed by 0 bases and the J gene end by 2 bases; junction bases not matched to a gene: 5. CDR1 is MNHEY and CDR2 is SMNVEV in the germline V gene (reference sequence). The CDR3 region is CASSLSAGTNTDTQYF. CDR3 bases: TGTGCCAGCAGTTTATCAGCCGGGACTAACACAGATACGCAGTATTTT.

The CDR3 spells CASSLATGGGGELFF. The DNA for the CDR3 is TGTGCCAGCAGCTTAGCGACGGGAGGCGGCGGGGAGCTGTTTTTT. The chain employs TRBV7-2 and TRBJ2-2, with 7 bases aligning to TRBD2. V shed 0 bases, J shed 7 bases, and the junction held 5 bases outside the gene matches. The germline gives CDR1 SGHTA, CDR2 FQGNSA. The CDR3 is 15 residues long.

The genes are TRBV10-1 and TRBJ2-2; no definite D call. Germline values: CDR1 WNHNN, CDR2 SYGVQD (reference sequence). The germline V and J ends were trimmed by 1 base and 4 bases, with 10 bases remaining between them. This CDR3 is built from 15 residues. The CDR3 spells CASSEFASFTGELFF. In DNA form, the CDR3 reads TGCGCCAGCAGTGAGTTCGCGTCCTTCACCGGGGAGCTGTTTTTT.

V is TRBV19 and J is TRBJ2-3; TRBD2 matches at 7 bases. The germline V gene encodes CDR1 LNHDA and CDR2 SQIVND (reference sequence). V dropped 5 bases and J dropped 0; count of bases not matched to a gene: 11. The CDR3 length is 17 residues. CDR3 in amino acids: CASSVTSPNPSTDTQYF. The CDR3 nucleotides read TGTGCCAGTAGTGTGACTAGCCCCAACCCTAGCACAGATACGCAGTATTTT.

This clone is deemed large. The gene calls are TRBV18 and TRBJ2-7; D is possibly TRBD1 (5 bases). V lost 5 bases and J 5 bases, leaving 13 bases between the germline ends. The length of the CDR3 is 13 residues. Germline assignment: CDR1 KGHSH and CDR2 LQKENI. The CDR3 DNA is TGTGCCAGCTCAATCCAGGGTGGCCACGAGCAGTACTTC. This sequence encodes CASSIQGGHEQYF.

The rearrangement uses TRBV20-1 and TRBJ2-1, with D possibly TRBD2 on 6 matching bases. V was shortened by 3 bases and J by 4 bases, with 16 bases between the two germline ends. CDR3 length equals 15 residues. Germline CDR1 DFQATT, CDR2 SNEGSKA (reference sequence). Written as DNA, the CDR3 is TGCAGTGCTAGTGACTTAGCGGCACCATACAATGAGCAGTTCTTC. Its protein product is CSASDLAAPYNEQFF.

The chain's CDR3 is CASSLSTEAFF. CDR3 nucleotide sequence: TGTGCCAGTTCCCTGAGCACTGAAGCTTTCTTT. V gene TRBV19 combines with J gene TRBJ1-1; D gene unclear. The CDR3 runs 11 residues. CDR1 is LNHDA and CDR2 is SQIVND in the germline V gene (reference sequence). V was cut by 8 bases and J by 4 bases, with 8 bases left in between.

The CDR3 is CASSQELGPTYGYTF. The DNA of the CDR3 is TGTGCCAGCAGCCAAGAACTAGGGCCCACCTATGGCTACACCTTC. The V gene is TRBV14, the J gene TRBJ1-2; no firm D call. CDR3 size: 15 residues. Trimming left V 0 bases short and J 4 bases short, with 12 bases between. The germline V gene has CDR1 SGHDN and CDR2 FVKESK.

The CDR3 bases are TGTGCCAGCAGTTCCCACCGGGACAGGGGGCCCTATGGCTACACCTTC. Amino acid sequence: CASSSHRDRGPYGYTF. V and J are TRBV6-6 and TRBJ1-2, with 12 bases fitting TRBD1. V lost 4 bases to trimming and J lost 4 bases; unmatched junction nucleotides: 7. The CDR3 totals 16 residues. Germline V gene sequence: CDR1 MNHNY, CDR2 SVGAGI (reference sequence).

The rearrangement links TRBV5-4 to TRBJ2-4; 16 nucleotides line up with TRBD2. Per the germline V gene, CDR1 is SGHNT and CDR2 is YYREEE (reference sequence). V trimming: 4 bases; J trimming: 8 bases; junction bases outside the gene matches: 6. The CDR3 sequence is 16 residues long. The CDR3 DNA is TGTGCCAGCAGCCCGGGACTAGCGGGAGGGTATGACATTCAGTACTTC. This sequence encodes CASSPGLAGGYDIQYF.

The rearrangement links TRBV7-6 to TRBJ1-3, with TRBD1 matching 9 bases. The CDR3 loop spans 15 amino acids. V lost 5 bases, J lost 2 bases, and 4 bases stayed unmatched. Germline CDR1 reads SGHVS; CDR2 reads FNYEAQ. CDR3 sequence: CASSVDRGAGNTIYF. The DNA for the CDR3 is TGTGCCAGCAGCGTGGACAGGGGAGCTGGAAACACCATATATTTT.

The rearrangement joins TRBV3-1 (or the pseudogene TRBV3-2) to TRBJ2-4, with a possible D match to TRBD2 (5 bases). With 3 bases removed from V and 7 bases from J, the gap between germline ends came to 16 bases. The germline CDR1 and CDR2 sequences are LGHDT and YNNKEL (reference sequence). The CDR3 is made up of 15 amino acids. CDR3 amino acids: CASSHNAGLENIQYF. Here the CDR3 DNA reads TGTGCCAGCAGCCACAACGCGGGTTTGGAGAACATTCAGTACTTC.

The chain joins TRBV15 to TRBJ2-1, with 15 bases identical to TRBD2. V was clipped by 3 bases and J by 6 bases; unmatched bases: 9. The CDR3 extends over 18 amino acids. Germline CDR1 reads LNHNV; CDR2 reads YYDKDF (reference sequence). The CDR3: CATSSGLAGGPLANEQFF. The CDR3 DNA reads as TGTGCCACCAGCAGTGGACTAGCGGGAGGGCCTTTGGCCAATGAGCAGTTCTTC.

A single count supports this clone. The rearrangement joins TRBV28 to TRBJ2-7; 9 bases map to TRBD2. The length of the CDR3 is 13 residues. V gave up 8 bases and J gave up 5 bases; unmatched junction bases: 7. The V gene's germline CDR1 is MDHEN and CDR2 SYDVKM. CDR3 DNA: TGTGCCAGCCCCCCTAGCGGGAAGGACGAGCAGTACTTC. It is translated as CASPPSGKDEQYF.

CDR3 sequence reads: CASSLSAPLAGDRNEQFF. As DNA, the CDR3 is TGTGCCAGCAGCTTATCCGCCCCCCTAGCGGGAGATCGGAATGAGCAGTTCTTC. This chain connects TRBV7-7 to TRBJ2-1; 10 bases are shared with TRBD2. The CDR3 consists of 18 residues. The V gene end was trimmed by 2 bases and the J gene end by 7 bases; junction bases not matched to a gene: 14. Germline V lookup: CDR1 SSHAT, CDR2 FNYEAQ (reference sequence).

The genes are TRBV5-6 and TRBJ1-1, with D unclear. There are 14 residues in the CDR3. The ends were cut back, 0 bases at V and 3 bases at J, with 9 bases in the middle. Germline CDR1 and CDR2: SGHDT and YYEEEE. CDR3 coding DNA: TGTGCCAGCAGCTTGGGTCTCCGGGACACTGAAGCTTTCTTT. Amino acid sequence: CASSLGLRDTEAFF.

The chain is built from TRBV29-1 and TRBJ1-4; D possibly corresponds to TRBD1 (5 bases). Germline CDR1 reads SQVTM; CDR2 reads ANQGSEA. The CDR3 has 13 amino acids. The CDR3 sequence: CTATGGGNEKLFF. Here the CDR3 DNA reads TGCACTGCTACTGGGGGGGGGAATGAAAAACTGTTTTTT. The whole variable domain, filled in from reference TRBV29-1 and TRBJ1-4, reads SAVISQKPSRDICQRGTSLTIQCQVDSQVTMMFWYRQQPGQSLTLIATANQGSEATYESGFVIDKFPISRPNLTFSTLTVSNMSPEDSSIYLCTATGGGNEKLFFGSGTQLSVL.

The V and J genes are TRBV10-3 and TRBJ2-5; 8 nucleotides line up with TRBD1. V lost 2 bases and J lost 5; bases outside the gene matches: 4. This CDR3 is 14 amino acids long. The V gene's germline CDR1 is ENHRY and CDR2 SYGVKD. CDR3 bases: TGTGCCATCAGTGAGAGGGCAGGGGGCGAGACCCAGTACTTC. Its translation is CAISERAGGETQYF.

The chain uses TRBV19 and TRBJ2-3; D may be TRBD1 (6 bases). CDR3 size: 14 residues. V dropped 10 bases and J dropped 2 bases, with 16 bases sitting between them. In germline, CDR1 is LNHDA, CDR2 SQIVND (reference sequence). CDR3 sequence (DNA): TGTGCCATCGCCCGGGACACTACCACAGATACGCAGTATTTT. This gives the protein CAIARDTTTDTQYF. The entire variable domain, with the rest obtained from reference TRBV19 and TRBJ2-3, is as follows: DGGITQSPKYLFRKEGQNVTLSCEQNLNHDAMYWYRQDPGQGLRLIYYSQIVNDFQKGDIAEGYSVSREKKESFPLTVTSAQKNPTAFYLCAIARDTTTDTQYFGPGTRLTVL.

The chain employs TRBV5-6 and TRBJ1-4; D not certain. Germline assignment: CDR1 SGHDT and CDR2 YYEEEE. The CDR3 has 17 residues. The ends were cut back, 5 bases at V and 5 bases at J, with 22 bases in the middle. CDR3 protein: CASSFLDRTAGNEKLFF. CDR3 nucleotides: TGTGCCAGCAGTTTCTTGGACCGGACGGCGGGAAATGAAAAACTGTTTTTT.

V usage is TRBV6-2 or TRBV6-3 and J usage is TRBJ2-2, with TRBD1 matching 8 bases. Germline V gives CDR1 MNHEY, CDR2 SVGEGT. The CDR3 loop spans 14 amino acids. With V trimmed by 4 bases and J by 5 bases, 3 bases remained unmatched. DNA for the CDR3: TGTGCCAGCAGTTTGGACAGGGTTACCGGGGAGCTGTTTTTT. It translates to CASSLDRVTGELFF.

The CDR3 DNA sequence: TGTGCCAGTAGGCCCGGGAGGTGGGCAGAGACCCAGTACTTC. Protein: CASRPGRWAETQYF. The chain is built from TRBV19 and TRBJ2-5, with 7 bases aligning to TRBD2. Germline V gene data show CDR1 as LNHDA and CDR2 as SQIVND (reference sequence). CDR3 length equals 14 residues. Trimming removed 6 bases from V and 4 bases from J; junction bases left unmatched: 8.

This sequence joins TRBV5-5 and TRBJ2-1, with a weak D call TRBD2 (6 bases). Looked up from germline, CDR1 is SGHKS and CDR2 is YYEKEE (reference sequence). The CDR3 has 16 amino acids. Trimming removed 2 bases at V and 8 bases at J, with 20 bases between. The CDR3 coding sequence is TGTGCCAGCAGCTTAATGCCTAGCGTCCTTTTGGATGAGCAGTTCTTC. Translation gives CASSLMPSVLLDEQFF.

This chain uses TRBV7-9 with TRBJ2-3; the D gene is possibly TRBD1 (6 bases). This CDR3 is built from 16 residues. Per the germline V gene, CDR1 is SEHNR and CDR2 is FQNEAQ (reference sequence). V was shortened by 5 bases and J by 5 bases, with 20 bases between the two germline ends. The CDR3 sequence: CASSPNRDTLRDTQYF. The CDR3 nucleotides are TGTGCCAGCAGCCCTAACCGGGACACCCTCCGAGATACGCAGTATTTT. Combining the CDR3 with reference TRBV7-9 and TRBJ2-3 gives the whole variable domain DTGVSQNPRHKITKRGQNVTFRCDPISEHNRLYWYRQTLGQGPEFLTYFQNEAQLEKSRLLSDRFSAERPKGSFSTLEIQRTEQGDSAMYLCASSPNRDTLRDTQYFGPGTRLTVL.

The rearrangement joins TRBV24-1 to TRBJ2-1, with TRBD1 matching over 8 bases. Germline V gene lookup returns CDR1 KGHDR and CDR2 SFDVKD. V shed 2 bases and J 3 bases; nucleotides not matched to a gene: 2. This CDR3 spans 15 amino acids. CDR3 nucleotides: TGTGCCACCAGTGATTGGACAGGGTTCTACAATGAGCAGTTCTTC. The encoded protein is CATSDWTGFYNEQFF.

This clone appeared a few times. The rearrangement uses TRBV5-5 and TRBJ2-7; D possibly corresponds to TRBD1 (5 bases). Trimming took 4 bases from V and 6 from J, leaving 14 bases between them. In germline, CDR1 is SGHKS, CDR2 YYEKEE (reference sequence). The CDR3 contains 13 residues. The CDR3 reads CASSVQGPGEQYF. The CDR3 DNA follows: TGTGCCAGCAGCGTCCAGGGTCCGGGCGAGCAGTACTTC. Full variable domain (outside the CDR3, taken from reference TRBV5-5 and TRBJ2-7): DAGVTQSPTHLIKTRGQQVTLRCSPISGHKSVSWYQQVLGQGPQFIFQYYEKEERGRGNFPDRFSARQFPNYSSELNVNALLLGDSALYLCASSVQGPGEQYFGPGTRLTVT.

A few counts support this clone. The V and J genes are TRBV7-8 and TRBJ1-4; tentatively, D is TRBD1 (5 bases). The CDR3 totals 16 residues. The ends were cut back, 5 bases at V and 1 base at J, with 14 bases in the middle. CDR1 and CDR2 from the germline V gene are SGHVS and FQNEAQ. Written as DNA, the CDR3 is TGTGCCAGCAGCCGAACGCAGGGTGTAACTAATGAAAAACTGTTTTTT. Protein product: CASSRTQGVTNEKLFF.

The rearrangement links TRBV29-1 to TRBJ2-1; D is ambiguous. V lost 0 bases to trimming and J lost 7 bases, with 10 bases between them. Per the germline V gene, CDR1 is SQVTM and CDR2 is ANQGSEA. This CDR3 has 13 amino acids. The DNA of the CDR3 is TGCAGCGTTGAAGATTCAAAGCTGAATGAGCAGTTCTTC. Protein product: CSVEDSKLNEQFF.

This chain connects TRBV28 to TRBJ2-7, with TRBD2 matching 8 bases. The germline CDR1 and CDR2 sequences are MDHEN and SYDVKM. This CDR3 is 15 amino acids long. The J segment lost 4 bases and the V segment lost 3 bases, leaving 8 bases of the junction unmatched. The CDR3 DNA follows: TGTGCCAGCAGTTTCCGGGAGCGGGGGATTTACGAGCAGTACTTC. It yields the protein CASSFRERGIYEQYF.

The V call is TRBV5-4, the J call TRBJ2-4; D gene ambiguous. Trimming cost V 0 bases and J 5 bases, with 12 bases left between them. From germline, CDR1 is SGHNT and CDR2 YYREEE (reference sequence). CDR3 size: 15 residues. This CDR3 is CASSLGASLQNIQYF. The CDR3 nucleotides are TGTGCCAGCAGCTTGGGGGCGTCACTTCAAAACATTCAGTACTTC.